Reported below is one T cell receptor beta chain. This entry comes from a study of blood T cell repertoires in COVID-19. Study overall: The United States, Italy and Spain supplied acute and convalescent COVID-19 samples.

This table comes from immunoSEQ multiplex PCR, and its TCRdb copy is limited to in-frame clones, with some not included. The table shows some 150,000 clones, with about 90% occurring only once. V dropped 5 bases and J dropped 2; count of bases not matched to a gene: 7. The CDR3 contains 15 residues. Germline loops: CDR1 MNHEY, CDR2 SVGAGI. V is TRBV6-5 and J is TRBJ2-7, with TRBD2 matching over 9 bases. The TCR originated in a woman aged 55-69 years with active or convalescent COVID-19. The sequenced sample consisted of peripheral blood. CDR3 protein: CASSLSGGPTYEQYF. The CDR3 bases are TGTGCCAGCAGTCTGAGCGGGGGGCCAACCTACGAGCAGTACTTC.